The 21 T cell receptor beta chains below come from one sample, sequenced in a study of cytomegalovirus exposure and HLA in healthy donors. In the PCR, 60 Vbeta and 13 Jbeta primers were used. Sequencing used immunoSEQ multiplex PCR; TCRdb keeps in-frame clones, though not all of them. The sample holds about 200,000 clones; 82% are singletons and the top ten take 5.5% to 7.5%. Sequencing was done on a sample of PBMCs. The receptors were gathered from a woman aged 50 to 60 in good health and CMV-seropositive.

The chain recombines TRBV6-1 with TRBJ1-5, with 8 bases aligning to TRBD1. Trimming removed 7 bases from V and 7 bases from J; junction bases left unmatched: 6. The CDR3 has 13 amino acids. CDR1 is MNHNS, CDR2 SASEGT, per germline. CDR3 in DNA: TGTGCCAGCAATCACAGGGGGGGGCAGCCCCAGCATTTT. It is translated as CASNHRGGQPQHF.

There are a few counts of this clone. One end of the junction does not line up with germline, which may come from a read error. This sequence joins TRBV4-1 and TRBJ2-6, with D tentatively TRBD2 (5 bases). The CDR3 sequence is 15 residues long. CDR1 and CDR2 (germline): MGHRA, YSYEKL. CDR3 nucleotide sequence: TGTGCCAGCTCGACGAGGGACTCTGGGGCCAACGTCCTGACTTTC. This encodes CASSTRDSGANVLTF.

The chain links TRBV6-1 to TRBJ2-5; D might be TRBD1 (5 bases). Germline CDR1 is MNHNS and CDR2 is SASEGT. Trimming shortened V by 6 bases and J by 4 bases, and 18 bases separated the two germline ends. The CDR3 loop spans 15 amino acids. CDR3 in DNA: TGTGCCAGCAGGGGGCACGAGGCGGTAGTAGAGACCCAGTACTTC. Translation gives CASRGHEAVVETQYF.

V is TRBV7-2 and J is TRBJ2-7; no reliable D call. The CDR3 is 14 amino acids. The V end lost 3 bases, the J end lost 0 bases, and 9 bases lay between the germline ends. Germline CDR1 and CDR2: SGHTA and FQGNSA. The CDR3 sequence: CASSFLTSSYEQYF. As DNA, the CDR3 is TGTGCCAGCAGCTTCCTCACGAGCTCCTACGAGCAGTACTTC.

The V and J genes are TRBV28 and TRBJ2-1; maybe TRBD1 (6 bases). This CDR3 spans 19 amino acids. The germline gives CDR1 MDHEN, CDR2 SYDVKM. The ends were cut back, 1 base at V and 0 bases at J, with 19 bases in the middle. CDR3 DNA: TGTGCCAGCAGTTTATTTCCGAGGGACATCGCGAGCTCCTACAATGAGCAGTTCTTC. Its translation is CASSLFPRDIASSYNEQFF.

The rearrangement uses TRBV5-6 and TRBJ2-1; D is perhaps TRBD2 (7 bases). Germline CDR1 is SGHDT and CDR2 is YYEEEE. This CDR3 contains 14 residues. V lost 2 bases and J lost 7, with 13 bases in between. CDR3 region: CASSFAGAGNEQFF. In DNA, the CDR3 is TGTGCCAGCAGCTTCGCGGGGGCCGGGAATGAGCAGTTCTTC.

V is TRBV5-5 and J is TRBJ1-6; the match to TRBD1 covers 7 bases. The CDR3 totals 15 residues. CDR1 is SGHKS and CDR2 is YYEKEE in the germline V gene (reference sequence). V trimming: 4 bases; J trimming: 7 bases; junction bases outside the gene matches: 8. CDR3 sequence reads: CASSAGQVGNSPLHF. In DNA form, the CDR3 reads TGTGCCAGCAGCGCTGGACAGGTGGGGAATTCACCCCTCCACTTT.

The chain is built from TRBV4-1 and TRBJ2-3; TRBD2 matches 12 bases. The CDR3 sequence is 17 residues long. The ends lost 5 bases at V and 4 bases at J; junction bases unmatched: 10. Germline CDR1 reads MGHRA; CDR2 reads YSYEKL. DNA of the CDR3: TGCGCCAGCAGCTCCTCCCCCCTAGCGGGGGGGCCAGATACGCAGTATTTT. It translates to CASSSSPLAGGPDTQYF.

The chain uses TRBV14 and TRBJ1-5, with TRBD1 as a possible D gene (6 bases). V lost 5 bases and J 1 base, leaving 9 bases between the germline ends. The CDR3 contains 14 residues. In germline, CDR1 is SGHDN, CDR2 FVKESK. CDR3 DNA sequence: TGTGCCAGCAGCGAAAGGGGGAGCAATCAGCCCCAGCATTTT. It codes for CASSERGSNQPQHF.

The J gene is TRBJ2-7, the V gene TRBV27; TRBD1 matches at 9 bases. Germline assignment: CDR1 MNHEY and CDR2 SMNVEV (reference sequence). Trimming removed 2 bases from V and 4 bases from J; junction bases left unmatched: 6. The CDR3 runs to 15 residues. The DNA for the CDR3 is TGTGCCAGCAGTTTAAACAGGGGGCCACAGTACGAGCAGTACTTC. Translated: CASSLNRGPQYEQYF.

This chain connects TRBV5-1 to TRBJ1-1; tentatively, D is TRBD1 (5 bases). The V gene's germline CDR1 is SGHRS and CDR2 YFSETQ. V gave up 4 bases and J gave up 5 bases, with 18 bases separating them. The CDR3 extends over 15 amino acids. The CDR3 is CASSQNGGTGTEAFF. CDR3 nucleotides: TGCGCCAGCAGCCAAAATGGGGGGACGGGGACTGAAGCTTTCTTT. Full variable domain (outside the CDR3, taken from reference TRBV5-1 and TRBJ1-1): KAGVTQTPRYLIKTRGQQVTLSCSPISGHRSVSWYQQTPGQGLQFLFEYFSETQRNKGNFPGRFSGRQFSNSRSEMNVSTLELGDSALYLCASSQNGGTGTEAFFGQGTRLTVV.

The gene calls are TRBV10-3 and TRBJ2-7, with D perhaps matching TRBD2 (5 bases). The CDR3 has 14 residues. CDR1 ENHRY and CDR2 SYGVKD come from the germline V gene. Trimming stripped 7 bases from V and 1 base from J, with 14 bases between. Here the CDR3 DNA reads TGTGCCATCAATAGCGACGACCAGTCCTACGAGCAGTACTTC. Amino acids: CAINSDDQSYEQYF.

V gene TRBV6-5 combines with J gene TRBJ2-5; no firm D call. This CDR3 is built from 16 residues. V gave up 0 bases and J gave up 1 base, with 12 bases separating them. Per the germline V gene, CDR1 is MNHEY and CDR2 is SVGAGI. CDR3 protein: CASSYSIAAGQETQYF. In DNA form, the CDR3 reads TGTGCCAGCAGTTACTCGATCGCTGCAGGCCAAGAGACCCAGTACTTC.

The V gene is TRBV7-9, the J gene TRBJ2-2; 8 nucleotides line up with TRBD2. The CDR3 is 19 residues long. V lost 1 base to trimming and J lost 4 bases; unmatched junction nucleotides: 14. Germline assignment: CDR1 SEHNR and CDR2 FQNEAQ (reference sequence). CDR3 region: CASSLGYESGRGSTGELFF. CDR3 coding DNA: TGTGCCAGCAGCTTAGGATATGAAAGCGGGAGAGGTAGCACCGGGGAGCTGTTTTTT. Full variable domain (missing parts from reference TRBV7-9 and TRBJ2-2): DTGVSQNPRHKITKRGQNVTFRCDPISEHNRLYWYRQTLGQGPEFLTYFQNEAQLEKSRLLSDRFSAERPKGSFSTLEIQRTEQGDSAMYLCASSLGYESGRGSTGELFFGEGSRLTVL.

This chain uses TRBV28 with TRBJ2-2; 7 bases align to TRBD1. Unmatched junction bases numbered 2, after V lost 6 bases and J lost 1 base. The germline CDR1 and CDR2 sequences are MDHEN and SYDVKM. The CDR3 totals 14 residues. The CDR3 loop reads CASRHRGNTGELFF. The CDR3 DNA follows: TGTGCCAGCAGACACAGGGGGAACACCGGGGAGCTGTTTTTT.

DNA of the CDR3: TGTGCCAGCAGCGAATTAGCAGCCTCATTCCTGTACTTC. This codes for CASSELAASFLYF. This chain connects TRBV7-9 to TRBJ2-7; D call uncertain. The germline V and J ends were trimmed by 5 bases and 12 bases, with 20 bases remaining between them. Looked up from germline, CDR1 is SEHNR and CDR2 is FQNEAQ (reference sequence). There are 13 residues in the CDR3.

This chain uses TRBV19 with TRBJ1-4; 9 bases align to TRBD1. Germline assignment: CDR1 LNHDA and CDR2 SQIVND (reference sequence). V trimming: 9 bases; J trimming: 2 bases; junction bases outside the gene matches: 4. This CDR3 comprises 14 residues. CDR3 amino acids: CASGQGPTNEKLFF. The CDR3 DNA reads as TGTGCCAGCGGACAGGGGCCCACTAATGAAAAACTGTTTTTT.

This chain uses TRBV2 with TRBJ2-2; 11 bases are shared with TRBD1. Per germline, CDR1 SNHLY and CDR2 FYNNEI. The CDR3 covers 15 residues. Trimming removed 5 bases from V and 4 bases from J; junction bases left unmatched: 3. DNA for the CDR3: TGTGCCAGCAGTACCGGGACAGGGGGCACCGGGGAGCTGTTTTTT. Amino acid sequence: CASSTGTGGTGELFF.

The CDR3 DNA is TGTGCCAGCAGCTCATTGGGCAGGGATCACACTGAAGCTTTCTTT. This encodes CASSSLGRDHTEAFF. The chain uses TRBV5-6 and TRBJ1-1, with D possibly matching TRBD1 (5 bases). V shed 3 bases and J shed 3 bases, with 15 bases lying between them. This CDR3 spans 15 amino acids. Germline V gene lookup returns CDR1 SGHDT and CDR2 YYEEEE.

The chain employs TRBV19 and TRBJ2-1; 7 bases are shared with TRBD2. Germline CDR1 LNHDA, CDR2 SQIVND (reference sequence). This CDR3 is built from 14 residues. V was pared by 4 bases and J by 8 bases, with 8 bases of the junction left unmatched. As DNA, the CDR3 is TGTGCCAGTAGTACGGGAGGATCAAACGATGAGCAGTTCTTC. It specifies CASSTGGSNDEQFF.

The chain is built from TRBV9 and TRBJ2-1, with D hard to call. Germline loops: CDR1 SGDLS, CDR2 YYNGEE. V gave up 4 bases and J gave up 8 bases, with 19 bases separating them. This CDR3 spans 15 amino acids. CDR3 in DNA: TGTGCCAGCAGCACTCAACCCTCGCGTCTCGATGAGCAGTTCTTC. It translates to CASSTQPSRLDEQFF.